The 8 T cell receptor beta chains below all came from one sample that was sequenced in a study of shared clonotypes between healthy human individuals. Profiled with immunoSEQ multiplex PCR; TCRdb holds only in-frame clones, not every one. The sample carries around 980,000 clones, 78% recorded once. Sequencing input: memory CD4+ T cells from PBMCs. The subset was: CD45RA-negative fraction. The receptors were sampled from a man aged 18 to 35 in good health. Some clones in this sample may be carry-over from other donors' samples.

About this clone: This CDR3 is also generated by other DNA sequences in the sample. This CDR3 reads CASSWGPETQYF. In DNA, the CDR3 is TGTGCCAGCAGTTGGGGGCCCGAGACCCAGTACTTC. This chain uses TRBV28 with TRBJ2-5, with D possibly being TRBD1 (6 bases). Trimming shortened V by 4 bases and J by 5 bases, and 8 bases separated the two germline ends. Germline V gene sequence: CDR1 MDHEN, CDR2 SYDVKM. The CDR3 length is 12 residues.

The gene calls are TRBV6-6 and TRBJ2-7; D ambiguous. The CDR3 is 14 residues long. The V end lost 2 bases, the J end lost 7 bases, and 15 bases lay between the germline ends. CDR1 is MNHNY, CDR2 SVGAGI, per germline (reference sequence). The CDR3 coding sequence is TGTGCCAGCAGTTACCTAACCGGGTTAGAGGAGCAGTACTTC. Encoded protein: CASSYLTGLEEQYF.

This clone was counted a few times. The chain couples TRBV10-1 to TRBJ2-5; possibly TRBD2 for D (5 bases). CDR1 WNHNN and CDR2 SYGVQD come from the germline V gene (reference sequence). CDR3 length: 13 residues. The germline V and J ends were trimmed by 3 bases and 4 bases, with 9 bases remaining between them. The CDR3 region is CASSDPGRETQYF. In DNA, the CDR3 is TGCGCCAGCAGTGATCCGGGGAGAGAGACCCAGTACTTC.

The gene calls are TRBV19 and TRBJ2-3; 7 bases fit TRBD2. The CDR3 spans 14 residues. The germline CDR1 and CDR2 sequences are LNHDA and SQIVND (reference sequence). J was trimmed by 3 bases and V by 5 bases; bases with no gene match: 5. CDR3 DNA sequence: TGTGCCAGTAGTCCGGGGAGGGGAACAGATACGCAGTATTTT. It specifies CASSPGRGTDTQYF.

As regards this clone: The same CDR3 is also encoded by other DNA sequences in this sample. This sequence joins TRBV29-1 and TRBJ2-5; 7 bases are a match to TRBD2. Germline V gives CDR1 SQVTM, CDR2 ANQGSEA. The CDR3 covers 13 residues. V lost 1 base and J lost 5; bases outside the gene matches: 4. The CDR3 is CSVEGGRGETQYF. The CDR3 coding sequence is TGCAGCGTTGAAGGCGGGAGAGGGGAGACCCAGTACTTC.

The genes are TRBV28 and TRBJ2-7, with 7 bases that match TRBD1. V shed 2 bases, J shed 4 bases, and the junction held 5 bases outside the gene matches. The CDR3 runs 14 residues. Germline CDR1 MDHEN, CDR2 SYDVKM. The CDR3 spells CASSLVGQRYEQYF. The DNA of the CDR3 is TGTGCCAGCAGTTTAGTGGGACAGCGATACGAGCAGTACTTC.

The chain combines TRBV11-2 with TRBJ2-1; 12 bases align to TRBD2. The J segment lost 4 bases and the V segment lost 5 bases, leaving 3 bases of the junction unmatched. CDR1 is SGHAT and CDR2 is FQNNGV in the germline V gene. This CDR3 is 15 amino acids long. CDR3 sequence reads: CASSQGLAGYNEQFF. The CDR3, as DNA: TGTGCCAGCAGCCAGGGACTAGCGGGTTACAATGAGCAGTTCTTC.

This chain joins TRBV27 and TRBJ2-2; 14 bases are shared with TRBD2. Germline CDR1 is MNHEY and CDR2 is SMNVEV (reference sequence). The V segment lost 6 bases and the J segment 8 bases; nucleotides outside the gene matches: 8. This CDR3 spans 16 amino acids. CDR3 amino acids: CASRFGLAGGPGELFF. The CDR3 DNA is TGTGCCAGCAGATTCGGACTAGCGGGAGGCCCGGGGGAGCTGTTTTTT.